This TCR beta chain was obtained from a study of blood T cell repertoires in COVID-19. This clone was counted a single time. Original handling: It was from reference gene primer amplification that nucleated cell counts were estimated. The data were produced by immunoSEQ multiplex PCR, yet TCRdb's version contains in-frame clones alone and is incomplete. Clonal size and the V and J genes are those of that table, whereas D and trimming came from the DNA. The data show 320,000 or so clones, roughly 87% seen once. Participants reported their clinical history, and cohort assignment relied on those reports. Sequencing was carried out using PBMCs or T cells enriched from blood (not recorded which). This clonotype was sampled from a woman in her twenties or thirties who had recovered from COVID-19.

CDR3 sequence: CAGIRGLEAFF. The CDR3 nucleotides are TGTGCCGGAATAAGGGGGTTGGAAGCTTTCTTT. This chain uses TRBV28 with TRBJ1-1; D may be TRBD1 (6 bases). Trimming pared 11 bases from V and 8 bases from J, leaving 15 bases between. Per the germline V gene, CDR1 is MDHEN and CDR2 is SYDVKM. There are 11 residues in the CDR3.